Given below is one T cell receptor beta chain in context. This specimen comes from a study of blood T cells in healthy people across ages. Study information: Template switching captured about one barcoded beta molecule per two T cells.

This CDR3 is built from 14 residues. Germline V gene lookup returns CDR1 MGHRA and CDR2 YSYEKL. The V end was cut by 4 bases, the J end by 5 bases, with 14 bases between. It was with a sample-barcoded 5' primer and a J-beta primer mix that a second PCR of about 7 to 12 cycles was run. Each cDNA molecule, via a template-switch adaptor with 12 random nucleotides, was tagged. One entry per CDR3 protein, called by TCRdb with MiXCR from the 5' RACE reads. The sample carries 1.5 million to 2 million distinct CDR3 sequences, about 32% recorded once. Sequences were obtained from blood. This clonotype was sampled from a woman aged 30 to 39 in good health. This chain links TRBV4-1 with TRBJ1-1; D not resolved. CDR3 nucleotides: TGCGCCAGCAGCCTCATTGACGGTCGGACTGAAGCTTTCTTT. Residues: CASSLIDGRTEAFF.